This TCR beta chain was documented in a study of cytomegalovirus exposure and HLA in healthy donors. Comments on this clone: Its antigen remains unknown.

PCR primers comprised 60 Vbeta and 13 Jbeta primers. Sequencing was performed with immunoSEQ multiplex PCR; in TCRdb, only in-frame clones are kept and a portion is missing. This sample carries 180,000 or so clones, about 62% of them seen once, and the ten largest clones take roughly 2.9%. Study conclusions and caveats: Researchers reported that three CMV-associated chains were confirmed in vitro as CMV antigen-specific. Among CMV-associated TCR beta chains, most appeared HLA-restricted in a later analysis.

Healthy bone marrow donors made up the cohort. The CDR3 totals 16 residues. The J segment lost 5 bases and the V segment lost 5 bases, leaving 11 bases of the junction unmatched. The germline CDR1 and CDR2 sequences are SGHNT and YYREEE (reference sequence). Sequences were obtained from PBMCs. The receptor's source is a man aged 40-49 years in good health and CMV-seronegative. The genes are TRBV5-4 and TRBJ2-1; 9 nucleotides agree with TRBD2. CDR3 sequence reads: CASSYIAGAKDNEQFF. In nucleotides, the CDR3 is TGTGCCAGCAGTTATATAGCGGGAGCCAAGGACAATGAGCAGTTCTTC.